These 20 T cell receptor beta chains were sequenced from one sample in a study of CD4+ T cells in melanoma. This table comes from immunoSEQ multiplex PCR, and its TCRdb copy is limited to in-frame clones, with some not included. The sample holds about 140,000 clones, about nine tenths seen once. The receptors stem from a human donor with melanoma.

The chain carries TRBV5-5 and TRBJ1-5; D may be TRBD1 (5 bases). V gave up 2 bases and J gave up 7 bases, with 10 bases separating them. Germline V CDR1 and CDR2: SGHKS, YYEKEE (reference sequence). This CDR3 is 13 amino acids long. CDR3 residues: CASSFGGGQPQHF. The CDR3 DNA sequence: TGTGCCAGCAGCTTCGGGGGAGGGCAGCCCCAGCATTTT. Supplemented by reference TRBV5-5 and TRBJ1-5, the full variable domain reads DAGVTQSPTHLIKTRGQQVTLRCSPISGHKSVSWYQQVLGQGPQFIFQYYEKEERGRGNFPDRFSARQFPNYSSELNVNALLLGDSALYLCASSFGGGQPQHFGDGTRLSIL.

V is TRBV5-1 and J is TRBJ1-5, with D hard to call. The CDR3 is 15 residues long. Between the trimmed V and J ends, which lost 4 bases and 3 bases, there was a span of 14 bases. CDR1 is SGHRS and CDR2 is YFSETQ in the germline V gene. The CDR3 protein is CASSPWAGFNQPQHF. Written as DNA, the CDR3 is TGCGCCAGCAGCCCATGGGCGGGTTTCAATCAGCCCCAGCATTTT. Drawing the rest from reference TRBV5-1 and TRBJ1-5, the complete variable domain is KAGVTQTPRYLIKTRGQQVTLSCSPISGHRSVSWYQQTPGQGLQFLFEYFSETQRNKGNFPGRFSGRQFSNSRSEMNVSTLELGDSALYLCASSPWAGFNQPQHFGDGTRLSIL.

This clone was seen a few times. The chain uses TRBV6-1 and TRBJ2-1; no definite D call. From germline, CDR1 is MNHNS and CDR2 SASEGT. The CDR3 runs to 15 residues. The V gene lost 4 bases and the J gene lost 2 bases, with 12 bases spanning the gap. The CDR3 region is CASSARLTTYNEQFF. The CDR3 DNA is TGTGCCAGCAGTGCTCGTCTAACAACCTACAATGAGCAGTTCTTC.

The chain links TRBV2 to TRBJ1-6, with D unclear. V gave up 3 bases and J gave up 8 bases, with 11 bases separating them. CDR3 length equals 14 residues. Germline assignment: CDR1 SNHLY and CDR2 FYNNEI. The CDR3 nucleotides read TGTGCCAGCAGTGATGTCAGTTCCCATTCACCCCTCCACTTT. Amino acid sequence: CASSDVSSHSPLHF.

The J gene is TRBJ2-7, the V gene TRBV30, with 7 bases matching TRBD1. This CDR3 is built from 14 residues. After removal of 4 bases from V and 3 bases from J, the junction contained 9 bases not matched to a gene. Germline-derived CDR1 and CDR2 are GTSNPN and SVGIG (reference sequence). In DNA, the CDR3 is TGTGCCTGGAACAGGGGTTCTGGTAACTACGAGCAGTACTTC. Translation: CAWNRGSGNYEQYF. The variable domain in full, completed from reference TRBV30 and TRBJ2-7, reads SQTIHQWPATLVQPVGSPLSLECTVEGTSNPNLYWYRQAAGRGLQLLFYSVGIGQISSEVPQNLSASRPQDRQFILSSKKLLLSDSGFYLCAWNRGSGNYEQYFGPGTRLTVT.

The rearrangement links TRBV18 to TRBJ2-5, with D perhaps matching TRBD1 (5 bases). The CDR3 is 15 amino acids. Germline-derived CDR1 and CDR2 are KGHSH and LQKENI. Trimming cost V 2 bases and J 5 bases, with 15 bases left between them. CDR3 loop: CASSPGQGQRETQYF. The CDR3, as DNA: TGTGCCAGCTCACCAGGTCAGGGTCAACGGGAGACCCAGTACTTC.

CDR3 in DNA: TGCGCCAGCAAAGCGGGGCGAAACACCGGGGAGCTGTTTTTT. Protein sequence: CASKAGRNTGELFF. The chain combines TRBV10-2 with TRBJ2-2, with 7 bases fitting TRBD2. Germline lookup yields CDR1 WSHSY and CDR2 SAAADI. This CDR3 is built from 14 residues. Losses at the gene ends were 7 bases for V and 2 bases for J; bases not matched to a gene: 4.

The chain recombines TRBV19 with TRBJ2-3; 8 bases agree with TRBD1. The V gene's germline CDR1 is LNHDA and CDR2 SQIVND (reference sequence). The CDR3 covers 16 residues. Losses at the gene ends were 3 bases for V and 3 bases for J; bases not matched to a gene: 8. The CDR3 region has the DNA TGTGCCAGTAGTATGGACAGGGTTGGTGGGACAGATACGCAGTATTTT. This translates into CASSMDRVGGTDTQYF.

This clone has just one count. The V gene is TRBV5-8, the J gene TRBJ1-2, with no clear D. The CDR3 covers 12 residues. Trimming removed 2 bases from V and 5 bases from J, with 7 bases in between. From germline, CDR1 is SGHTS and CDR2 YDEGEE. The CDR3 region is CASSFLGYGYTF. The CDR3 DNA is TGTGCCAGCAGCTTCTTAGGGTATGGCTACACCTTC.

In its sample, this clone was seen once. The chain is built from TRBV10-3 and TRBJ2-3; 11 nucleotides agree with TRBD2. The J segment lost 5 bases and the V segment lost 4 bases, leaving 5 bases of the junction unmatched. The CDR3 contains 15 residues. Per the germline V gene, CDR1 is ENHRY and CDR2 is SYGVKD. This CDR3 reads CAISGSGGAKDTQYF. CDR3 nucleotides: TGTGCCATCAGTGGTAGCGGGGGGGCTAAAGATACGCAGTATTTT.

V is TRBV10-2 and J is TRBJ2-1; D tentatively fits TRBD1 or TRBD2 (5 bases each). The CDR3 covers 14 residues. Germline V lookup: CDR1 WSHSY, CDR2 SAAADI. The V end lost 6 bases, the J end lost 8 bases, and 17 bases lay between the germline ends. The CDR3 is CASRPSGPGDEQFF. The CDR3 bases are TGCGCCAGCAGACCCTCGGGGCCCGGGGATGAGCAGTTCTTC.

J is TRBJ1-5 and V is TRBV6-6; tentatively, D is TRBD1 (6 bases). Germline CDR1 reads MNHNY; CDR2 reads SVGAGI (reference sequence). V lost 6 bases, J lost 3 bases, and 12 bases lay in between. The CDR3 extends over 14 amino acids. In DNA, the CDR3 is TGTGCCAGCAGCCAACAGGGAATCAATCAGCCCCAGCATTTT. Its translation is CASSQQGINQPQHF.

The chain couples TRBV7-6 to TRBJ2-3, with TRBD2 matching over 8 bases. Trimming cost V 1 base and J 0 bases; bases outside gene matches: 3. CDR3 size: 16 residues. CDR1 is SGHVS and CDR2 is FNYEAQ in the germline V gene. The CDR3 protein is CASSLERGTSTDTQYF. The CDR3, as DNA: TGTGCCAGCAGCTTAGAGCGGGGGACTAGCACAGATACGCAGTATTTT.

This clone was seen more than once but under ten times. The chain has TRBV19 and TRBJ2-1, with a weak D call TRBD2 (5 bases). V lost 5 bases and J 9 bases, leaving 20 bases between the germline ends. CDR1 is LNHDA and CDR2 is SQIVND in the germline V gene (reference sequence). This CDR3 region has 15 residues. This CDR3 is CASSPRARRVGEQFF. Here the CDR3 DNA reads TGTGCCAGTAGTCCCCGGGCCCGGCGGGTGGGTGAGCAGTTCTTC.

The rearrangement joins TRBV19 to TRBJ1-2; the match to TRBD1 covers 10 bases. With V trimmed by 5 bases and J by 7 bases, 4 bases remained unmatched. Germline V gene lookup returns CDR1 LNHDA and CDR2 SQIVND (reference sequence). The CDR3 consists of 13 residues. The CDR3 here is CASSRGQGFGYTF. CDR3 nucleotides: TGTGCCAGTAGTCGGGGACAGGGGTTTGGCTACACCTTC.

This chain uses TRBV30 with TRBJ1-2, with TRBD1 matching 10 bases. Germline V CDR1 and CDR2: GTSNPN, SVGIG (reference sequence). V lost 2 bases and J lost 8; bases outside the gene matches: 17. This CDR3 is 17 amino acids long. The CDR3 DNA follows: TGTGCCTGGAGTCCACCCGCTTGGGACAGGGGAAAAGTGGGCTACACCTTC. It is translated as CAWSPPAWDRGKVGYTF.

The chain uses TRBV6-1 and TRBJ1-5; a weak D match, TRBD1 (5 bases). The germline gives CDR1 MNHNS, CDR2 SASEGT. V shed 3 bases and J shed 7 bases, with 10 bases lying between them. The CDR3 runs to 13 residues. The CDR3 DNA is TGTGCCAGCAGTGACAGGGATAGACAGCCCCAGCATTTT. It is translated as CASSDRDRQPQHF.

For this clone: Germline and junction disagree at one end, which may indicate a read error. This chain connects TRBV29-1 to TRBJ1-1; the D gene is possibly TRBD1 (5 bases). Per germline, CDR1 SQVTM and CDR2 ANQGSEA. The CDR3 is 8 amino acids. The chain's CDR3 is CSVGDVTF. In nucleotides, the CDR3 is TGCAGCGTGGGGGACGTCACATTT.

The J gene is TRBJ1-1, the V gene TRBV30, with TRBD1 matching 9 bases. The CDR3 length is 16 residues. J gave up 0 bases and V 5 bases, and 10 bases lay outside the gene matches. The germline gives CDR1 GTSNPN, CDR2 SVGIG (reference sequence). The CDR3 region is CAWGRDREYMNTEAFF. The CDR3 DNA sequence: TGTGCCTGGGGCCGGGACAGGGAATACATGAACACTGAAGCTTTCTTT.

J is TRBJ2-2 and V is TRBV6-1; the D gene could be TRBD1 or TRBD2 (5 bases each). V lost 6 bases and J lost 6, with 17 bases in between. The germline V gene encodes CDR1 MNHNS and CDR2 SASEGT. This CDR3 has 15 amino acids. CDR3: CASRGLGVRAGELFF. The CDR3, as DNA: TGTGCCAGCAGGGGTTTGGGGGTGAGGGCCGGGGAGCTGTTTTTT.